This TCR beta chain comes out of a study of blood T cell repertoires in COVID-19. Overall study context: Acute-phase and convalescent COVID-19 samples originated in the United States, Italy and Spain. The analysed material was cDNA or gDNA that came from T cells, B-cell-depleted T cells, or PBMCs.

Trimming at V came to 4 bases and at J to 9 bases, leaving 9 bases not matched to a gene. The CDR3 contains 16 residues. Germline V gene lookup returns CDR1 ENHRY and CDR2 SYGVKD. This table comes from immunoSEQ multiplex PCR, and its TCRdb copy is limited to in-frame clones, with some not included. Among around 230,000 clones listed, 75% to 85% were seen once. The specimen sequenced was peripheral blood. The chain joins TRBV10-3 to TRBJ2-1; 13 bases are a match to TRBD2. This TCR was sampled from a woman in her sixties with active or convalescent COVID-19. The CDR3 loop reads CAISVTTSGGEGEQFF. CDR3 coding DNA: TGTGCCATCAGTGTAACCACTAGCGGGGGGGAGGGTGAGCAGTTCTTC.